One sample yielded the 11 T cell receptor beta chains listed below, sequenced in a study of T cell responses to AZD1222 COVID-19 vaccine (dated by TCRdb to the early 2020s). The sample's time point label is to be understood as: about 28 days (+/-7) after the second vaccine dose. Receptors were amplified or captured by the immunoSEQ multiplex PCR assay. Drawn from immuneACCESS, this table holds only the in-frame rearrangements with V and J called that TCRdb kept. Clones are partly lost; checked studies trace under half to an unresolved V gene and leave the rest unexplained. This sample comprises tens of thousands of clones, over 75% of them detected only once. 9.5% to 13% of the sample is in the top ten clones. The specimen comprised peripheral blood, sampled 28 days after the second AZD1222 dose. These receptors all stem from an adult who received the AZD1222 COVID-19 vaccine.

The chain has TRBV6-5 and TRBJ1-5; D unclear. The CDR3 consists of 13 residues. V lost 5 bases, J lost 0 bases, and 5 bases lay in between. Germline CDR1 reads MNHEY; CDR2 reads SVGAGI. The DNA for the CDR3 is TGTGCCAGCAGTCCCGATAGCAATCAGCCCCAGCATTTT. This translates into CASSPDSNQPQHF.

V usage is TRBV6-6 and J usage is TRBJ2-3; 8 bases agree with TRBD2. Per the germline V gene, CDR1 is MNHNY and CDR2 is SVGAGI (reference sequence). J lost 2 bases, V lost 2 bases, and 3 bases had no gene match. CDR3 length equals 15 residues. CDR3 sequence: CASSYELADTDTQYF. The CDR3 nucleotides are TGTGCCAGCAGTTACGAACTAGCGGACACAGATACGCAGTATTTT.

This clone was observed once. The gene calls are TRBV5-5 and TRBJ2-1; unclear D gene. Germline V lookup: CDR1 SGHKS, CDR2 YYEKEE (reference sequence). Trimming cost V 0 bases and J 1 base, with 14 bases left between them. The CDR3 runs 17 residues. The chain's CDR3 is CASSLDFPLSSYNEQFF. The CDR3 nucleotides read TGTGCCAGCAGCTTGGACTTCCCCTTATCTTCCTACAATGAGCAGTTCTTC.

The chain is built from TRBV29-1 and TRBJ2-1, with TRBD2 matching 9 bases. This CDR3 contains 14 residues. The germline CDR1 and CDR2 sequences are SQVTM and ANQGSEA. V was pared by 5 bases and J by 1 base, with 3 bases of the junction left unmatched. The CDR3 region has the DNA TGCAGCGTTCGACTAGCGGTATCCTACAATGAGCAGTTCTTC. This encodes CSVRLAVSYNEQFF.

V is TRBV6-5 and J is TRBJ2-4, with a weak D call TRBD2 (5 bases). The CDR3 loop spans 13 amino acids. Between the trimmed V and J ends, which lost 3 bases and 8 bases, there was a span of 11 bases. Germline assignment: CDR1 MNHEY and CDR2 SVGAGI. The CDR3 region has the DNA TGTGCCAGCAGTTATTCGGGGATGGACATTCAGTACTTC. Translation: CASSYSGMDIQYF.

The chain is built from TRBV7-8 and TRBJ2-7, with D perhaps matching TRBD1 (5 bases). The germline V gene has CDR1 SGHVS and CDR2 FQNEAQ. The V gene lost 3 bases and the J gene lost 0 bases, with 15 bases spanning the gap. The CDR3 has 16 amino acids. CDR3 coding DNA: TGTGCCAGCAGCTTGGTTAAGGGGCGAAGCTCCTACGAGCAGTACTTC. It translates to CASSLVKGRSSYEQYF.

The chain uses TRBV7-2 and TRBJ1-6; D is unclear. V was trimmed by 0 bases and J by 7 bases, leaving 10 bases between them. CDR3 length: 15 residues. CDR1 is SGHTA, CDR2 FQGNSA, per germline. CDR3 sequence: CASSLAGSPNSPLHF. In DNA form, the CDR3 reads TGTGCCAGCAGCTTAGCTGGCAGTCCGAATTCACCCCTCCACTTT.

This chain connects TRBV7-2 to TRBJ1-3, with 7 positions matching TRBD1. The V and J ends lost 4 bases and 0 bases, in that order; junction bases with no gene match: 9. The V gene's germline CDR1 is SGHTA and CDR2 FQGNSA. The CDR3 is 17 residues long. For the CDR3, the DNA is TGTGCCAGCAGCTCCCCAGGGGGAACCAGCTCTGGAAACACCATATATTTT. Protein: CASSSPGGTSSGNTIYF.

V is TRBV5-4 and J is TRBJ1-2; 8 bases line up with TRBD1. The CDR3 spans 13 residues. In germline, CDR1 is SGHNT, CDR2 YYREEE (reference sequence). V lost 4 bases to trimming and J lost 4 bases; unmatched junction nucleotides: 3. The CDR3 nucleotides are TGTGCCAGCAGCCAGGGACAGGCCTATGGCTACACCTTC. Protein sequence: CASSQGQAYGYTF.

The chain recombines TRBV6-5 with TRBJ2-6, with D hard to call. The germline V and J ends were trimmed by 10 bases and 1 base, with 11 bases remaining between them. There are 14 residues in the CDR3. Germline CDR1 MNHEY, CDR2 SVGAGI. CDR3 in DNA: TGTGCCACCCCCCATGGATCTGGGGCCAACGTCCTGACTTTC. Its protein is CATPHGSGANVLTF.

The V call is TRBV3-1 (or the pseudogene TRBV3-2), the J call TRBJ2-1; D possibly corresponds to TRBD2 (5 bases). There are 15 residues in the CDR3. The V gene's germline CDR1 is LGHDT and CDR2 YNNKEL (reference sequence). V was pared by 3 bases and J by 4 bases, with 13 bases between. CDR3 region: CASSQSTRRYNEQFF. CDR3 sequence (DNA): TGTGCCAGCAGCCAGTCCACTAGGAGATACAATGAGCAGTTCTTC.